A single sample gave rise to the 20 T cell receptor beta chains below, sequenced in a study of OX40 agonist ivuxolimab in advanced cancers. The table came from immunoSEQ multiplex PCR; TCRdb's copy has only in-frame clones and leaves some out. The table has 100,000 or so clones, roughly 94% seen once. The specimen was CD4+ or CD8+ T cells sorted from blood, collected in a trial of the OX40 agonist ivuxolimab. The origin of the receptors is an adult with an advanced solid tumor such as melanoma, head and neck, liver or kidney cancer.

The chain has TRBV10-1 and TRBJ2-2; D possibly uses TRBD1 or TRBD2 (6 bases each). This CDR3 comprises 15 residues. Germline loops: CDR1 WNHNN, CDR2 SYGVQD (reference sequence). The V gene lost 2 bases and the J gene lost 5 bases, with 12 bases spanning the gap. CDR3 loop: CASSEREQGTGELFF. The CDR3 region has the DNA TGCGCCAGCAGTGAGCGGGAGCAGGGGACCGGGGAGCTGTTTTTT.

The CDR3 bases are TGCGCCAGCAGCTCCCTCCCAGCTGACGAAGTCTCTGGAAACACCATATATTTT. It is translated as CASSSLPADEVSGNTIYF. The genes are TRBV5-1 and TRBJ1-3; D remains unclear. V shed 3 bases and J shed 0 bases, with 19 bases lying between them. Germline CDR1 reads SGHRS; CDR2 reads YFSETQ. The CDR3 extends over 18 amino acids.

The gene calls are TRBV29-1 and TRBJ2-7, with D uncertain. The V gene lost 7 bases and the J gene lost 2 bases, with 9 bases spanning the gap. CDR1 SQVTM and CDR2 ANQGSEA come from the germline V gene. The CDR3 contains 11 residues. The CDR3 here is CSALWTYEQYF. CDR3 sequence (DNA): TGCAGCGCCCTGTGGACCTACGAGCAGTACTTC.

This clone was observed a handful of times. The rearrangement links TRBV7-2 to TRBJ1-5; weak D call: TRBD1 (5 bases). Between the trimmed V and J ends, which lost 8 bases and 1 base, there was a span of 15 bases. The CDR3 covers 15 residues. Germline CDR1 is SGHTA and CDR2 is FQGNSA. The CDR3 loop is CASDPTGRSNQPQHF. CDR3 bases: TGTGCCAGCGATCCCACAGGCCGAAGCAATCAGCCCCAGCATTTT.

The rearrangement links TRBV4-1 to TRBJ1-2; D remains unclear. Germline-derived CDR1 and CDR2 are MGHRA and YSYEKL. The germline V and J ends were trimmed by 0 bases and 8 bases, with 16 bases remaining between them. The CDR3 has 15 amino acids. Here the CDR3 reads CASSQDRQPPLGYTF. The CDR3 DNA follows: TGCGCCAGCAGCCAAGACCGTCAGCCCCCCCTGGGCTACACCTTC.

The rearrangement uses TRBV25-1 and TRBJ1-1; 7 bases are shared with TRBD1. CDR1 is MGHDK, CDR2 SYGVNS, per germline. Trimming took 7 bases from V and 6 from J; bases not matched to a gene: 8. This CDR3 is built from 13 residues. CDR3 sequence reads: CASTQGGSAEAFF. CDR3 bases: TGTGCCAGCACCCAGGGGGGAAGTGCTGAAGCTTTCTTT.

The chain carries TRBV11-2 and TRBJ2-7; D is possibly TRBD2 (7 bases). With 3 bases removed from V and 5 bases from J, the gap between germline ends came to 11 bases. Germline CDR1 is SGHAT and CDR2 is FQNNGV. The CDR3 length is 13 residues. CDR3 amino acids: CASSFSGGDEQYF. The CDR3 bases are TGTGCCAGCAGCTTTTCGGGGGGCGACGAGCAGTACTTC.

V gene TRBV29-1 combines with J gene TRBJ1-1, with 8 bases fitting TRBD1. Losses at the gene ends were 6 bases for V and 4 bases for J; bases not matched to a gene: 4. CDR3 length: 12 amino acids. CDR1 and CDR2 from the germline V gene are SQVTM and ANQGSEA. The CDR3 DNA sequence: TGCAGCGTGGCAGGGGGCCGCACTGAAGCTTTCTTT. Amino acids: CSVAGGRTEAFF.

This chain uses TRBV5-6 with TRBJ2-3; no firm D call. The CDR3 runs to 13 residues. From germline, CDR1 is SGHDT and CDR2 YYEEEE. V lost 0 bases and J lost 4, with 6 bases in between. The CDR3 loop is CASSLVAPDTQYF. CDR3 in DNA: TGTGCCAGCAGCTTGGTGGCCCCAGATACGCAGTATTTT.

The chain has TRBV5-5 and TRBJ1-1, with D tentatively TRBD1 (6 bases). Looked up from germline, CDR1 is SGHKS and CDR2 is YYEKEE (reference sequence). This CDR3 has 13 amino acids. The V gene lost 5 bases and the J gene lost 8 bases, with 16 bases spanning the gap. CDR3 sequence: CASRTQGSTEAFF. CDR3 DNA sequence: TGTGCCAGCAGAACACAGGGTAGCACCGAAGCTTTCTTT.

This CDR3 reads CASFARDRGPAYEQYF. The CDR3 DNA follows: TGTGCCAGCTTCGCCCGGGACAGGGGGCCGGCCTACGAGCAGTACTTC. The chain joins TRBV6-6 to TRBJ2-7; 12 positions agree with TRBD1. Trimming cost V 8 bases and J 2 bases; bases outside gene matches: 10. Germline assignment: CDR1 MNHNY and CDR2 SVGAGI (reference sequence). The CDR3 has 16 residues.

The rearrangement links TRBV9 to TRBJ2-3; D is tentatively TRBD1 or TRBD2 (5 bases each). This CDR3 contains 13 residues. Germline CDR1 and CDR2: SGDLS and YYNGEE. Trimming shortened V by 7 bases and J by 2 bases, and 11 bases separated the two germline ends. CDR3 amino acids: CASGGGPTDTQYF. DNA for the CDR3: TGTGCCAGCGGGGGTGGCCCCACAGATACGCAGTATTTT.

The genes are TRBV4-3 and TRBJ2-1; no clear D. The CDR3 extends over 16 amino acids. V lost 0 bases to trimming and J lost 0 bases, with 9 bases between them. Looked up from germline, CDR1 is LGHNA and CDR2 is YSLEER. The CDR3 sequence is CASSQEVRSSYNEQFF. In DNA form, the CDR3 reads TGCGCCAGCAGCCAAGAGGTCAGGAGCTCCTACAATGAGCAGTTCTTC.

The gene calls are TRBV5-1 and TRBJ1-1; the D gene is possibly TRBD1 (6 bases). The CDR3 loop spans 15 amino acids. V shed 3 bases and J shed 4 bases, with 16 bases lying between them. CDR1 and CDR2 (germline): SGHRS, YFSETQ. CDR3 nucleotides: TGCGCCAGCAGCTCCCCTACAGGGCAGGGCACTGAAGCTTTCTTT. Its protein is CASSSPTGQGTEAFF.

The chain joins TRBV4-1 to TRBJ2-7; 7 bases match TRBD1. The V and J ends lost 4 bases and 5 bases, in that order; junction bases with no gene match: 11. Germline V lookup: CDR1 MGHRA, CDR2 YSYEKL. The CDR3 consists of 15 residues. CDR3 loop: CASSPRQGSPDEQYF. CDR3 in DNA: TGCGCCAGCAGCCCTAGACAGGGAAGTCCCGACGAGCAGTACTTC.

This clone was observed a handful of times. The rearrangement uses TRBV5-1 and TRBJ1-4, with D perhaps TRBD1 (6 bases). The V gene's germline CDR1 is SGHRS and CDR2 YFSETQ. CDR3 length: 16 residues. Trimming removed 7 bases from V and 8 bases from J, with 24 bases in between. CDR3 DNA: TGCGCCAGCCGGGCAGGGCAGGGCCTGAGGGGGGAAAAACTGTTTTTT. This codes for CASRAGQGLRGEKLFF.

The V call is TRBV7-9, the J call TRBJ2-3, with a weak D call TRBD2 (6 bases). The CDR3 contains 13 residues. V was cut by 1 base and J by 9 bases, with 11 bases left in between. In germline, CDR1 is SEHNR, CDR2 FQNEAQ (reference sequence). CDR3 in DNA: TGTGCCAGCAGCTTAGAAGATGGGGGGACGCAGTATTTT. Its protein product is CASSLEDGGTQYF.

The CDR3 spells CASSRAGDSYSTDTQYF. The CDR3 DNA is TGTGCCAGTAGTCGAGCGGGGGACTCCTATAGCACAGATACGCAGTATTTT. The V call is TRBV19, the J call TRBJ2-3, with 8 bases matching TRBD2. CDR3 length: 17 amino acids. J lost 0 bases, V lost 5 bases, and 10 bases had no gene match. The V gene's germline CDR1 is LNHDA and CDR2 SQIVND (reference sequence).

CDR3 bases: TGTGCCAGTAGTATGCGGTCCTTGGGGACAGGGGCCACAGATACGCAGTATTTT. Translating gives CASSMRSLGTGATDTQYF. The chain has TRBV19 and TRBJ2-3, with 10 bases matching TRBD1. Per germline, CDR1 LNHDA and CDR2 SQIVND (reference sequence). The junction had 11 bases not matched to a gene; V was cut back by 3 bases and J by 2 bases. The CDR3 is made up of 18 amino acids.

This chain connects TRBV5-1 to TRBJ2-2, with D perhaps TRBD1 or TRBD2 (5 bases each). The V gene lost 4 bases and the J gene lost 6 bases, with 10 bases spanning the gap. Germline-derived CDR1 and CDR2 are SGHRS and YFSETQ. This CDR3 has 13 amino acids. The CDR3, as DNA: TGCGCCAGCAGCCGGGACGGACCCGGGGAGCTGTTTTTT. As protein: CASSRDGPGELFF.